Each of the 16 T cell receptor beta chains below was sequenced from the same sample in a study of graft-versus-host responses after intestinal transplantation. Repertoires were generated with immunoSEQ multiplex PCR, while TCRdb's copy carries only in-frame clones and drops some. The table lists roughly 110,000 clones, roughly 92% of them singletons. These receptors have no identified antigens. Sequencing used unstimulated CD4+ T cells sorted from spleen or lymph node cells, obtained before transplant. Receptors originate from a human donor who was the organ donor for an intestinal transplant.

CDR3 amino acids: CASSVSRLYNEQFF. The CDR3 DNA sequence: TGCGCCAGCTCGGTTAGCCGGCTATACAATGAGCAGTTCTTC. This chain uses TRBV10-2 with TRBJ2-1; D call uncertain. The CDR3 has 14 amino acids. The V end lost 8 bases, the J end lost 4 bases, and 15 bases lay between the germline ends. Germline V gene lookup returns CDR1 WSHSY and CDR2 SAAADI.

The chain recombines TRBV29-1 with TRBJ2-1; 8 bases are a match to TRBD1. This CDR3 has 18 residues. CDR1 and CDR2 (germline): SQVTM, ANQGSEA. V dropped 8 bases and J dropped 1; count of bases not matched to a gene: 19. This CDR3 reads CSYFSWTGNDRSYNEQFF. The CDR3 DNA is TGCAGCTACTTCTCCTGGACAGGGAATGACAGGTCCTACAATGAGCAGTTCTTC.

This clone was counted once. The chain joins TRBV2 to TRBJ2-7, with a weak D call TRBD2 (6 bases). The V and J ends lost 3 bases and 4 bases respectively, with 19 bases between them. CDR1 and CDR2 (germline): SNHLY, FYNNEI. The length of the CDR3 is 16 residues. CDR3 bases: TGTGCCAGCAGTGAGGGCCTAGCGAATAGTGGATACGAGCAGTACTTC. Its translation is CASSEGLANSGYEQYF.

The rearrangement joins TRBV19 to TRBJ2-1; 15 bases agree with TRBD2. This CDR3 has 13 amino acids. From germline, CDR1 is LNHDA and CDR2 SQIVND (reference sequence). V was clipped by 5 bases and J by 13 bases; unmatched bases: 3. This chain's CDR3 is CASSEGLAGGQFF. CDR3 DNA sequence: TGTGCCAGTAGTGAGGGACTAGCGGGAGGTCAGTTCTTC.

The CDR3: CASSETKTNTGELFF. Written as DNA, the CDR3 is TGTGCCAGCAGTGAGACTAAAACGAACACCGGGGAGCTGTTTTTT. This chain uses TRBV25-1 with TRBJ2-2; tentatively, D is TRBD2 (5 bases). Germline loops: CDR1 MGHDK, CDR2 SYGVNS. Trimming removed 3 bases from V and 0 bases from J, with 8 bases in between. CDR3 length: 15 amino acids. Supplemented by reference TRBV25-1 and TRBJ2-2, the full variable domain reads EADIYQTPRYLVIGTGKKITLECSQTMGHDKMYWYQQDPGMELHLIHYSYGVNSTEKGDLSSESTVSRIRTEHFPLTLESARPSHTSQYLCASSETKTNTGELFFGEGSRLTVL.

The J gene is TRBJ2-7, the V gene TRBV28; D perhaps matches TRBD2 (5 bases). The length of the CDR3 is 13 residues. The germline CDR1 and CDR2 sequences are MDHEN and SYDVKM. With 6 bases removed from V and 0 bases from J, the gap between germline ends came to 9 bases. DNA of the CDR3: TGTGCCAGCAGACGGGGAACCTCCTACGAGCAGTACTTC. It codes for CASRRGTSYEQYF. Filled out from reference TRBV28 and TRBJ2-7, the complete variable domain reads DVKVTQSSRYLVKRTGEKVFLECVQDMDHENMFWYRQDPGLGLRLIYFSYDVKMKEKGDIPEGYSVSREKKERFSLILESASTNQTSMYLCASRRGTSYEQYFGPGTRLTVT.

The chain carries TRBV28 and TRBJ1-5; D is unresolved. The CDR3 sequence is 11 residues long. V shed 4 bases and J shed 3 bases, with 1 base lying between them. Germline CDR1 is MDHEN and CDR2 is SYDVKM. The CDR3 spells CASSYNQPQHF. CDR3 nucleotide sequence: TGTGCCAGCAGTTACAATCAGCCCCAGCATTTT.

The V and J genes are TRBV19 and TRBJ2-3, with 14 bases lining up with TRBD2. Germline CDR1 reads LNHDA; CDR2 reads SQIVND (reference sequence). The V and J ends lost 6 bases and 6 bases, in that order; junction bases with no gene match: 8. This CDR3 contains 16 residues. This chain's CDR3 is CASSPRLAGGTDTQYF. The CDR3 DNA is TGTGCCAGTAGCCCGAGACTAGCGGGAGGGACTGATACGCAGTATTTT.

V and J are TRBV13 and TRBJ2-5, with 10 positions matching TRBD1. Trimming cost V 6 bases and J 5 bases; bases outside gene matches: 6. The CDR3 has 14 residues. The germline gives CDR1 PRHDT, CDR2 FYEKMQ (reference sequence). The CDR3 sequence: CASRRQGAGETQYF. The CDR3 nucleotides read TGTGCCAGCAGGCGACAGGGGGCCGGGGAGACCCAGTACTTC. Based on the CDR3 plus reference TRBV13 and TRBJ2-5, the full variable domain is AAGVIQSPRHLIKEKRETATLKCYPIPRHDTVYWYQQGPGQDPQFLISFYEKMQSDKGSIPDRFSAQQFSDYHSELNMSSLELGDSALYFCASRRQGAGETQYFGPGTRLLVL.

The rearrangement joins TRBV5-6 to TRBJ2-7; the D gene could be TRBD1 or TRBD2 (6 bases each). Germline V gene data show CDR1 as SGHDT and CDR2 as YYEEEE. Trimming cost V 1 base and J 3 bases, with 17 bases left between them. This CDR3 contains 16 residues. The CDR3 DNA is TGTGCCAGCAGCTTGTGGTTATGGGGGGCTAGCTACGAGCAGTACTTC. Its protein product is CASSLWLWGASYEQYF.

As DNA, the CDR3 is TGTGCCAGCAGCTTGAAAGGACTAGCGGGAGGCAGGGGGGATACGCAGTATTTT. Translation: CASSLKGLAGGRGDTQYF. The J gene is TRBJ2-3, the V gene TRBV5-4; TRBD2 aligns across 14 bases. The CDR3 length is 18 residues. V trimming: 1 base; J trimming: 6 bases; junction bases outside the gene matches: 10. Germline assignment: CDR1 SGHNT and CDR2 YYREEE (reference sequence).

This chain connects TRBV2 to TRBJ2-7; D perhaps matches TRBD2 (6 bases). CDR3 length: 13 residues. Trimming stripped 10 bases from V and 0 bases from J, with 13 bases between. Germline V gives CDR1 SNHLY, CDR2 FYNNEI. This chain's CDR3 is CATGDFFSYEQYF. The CDR3 DNA sequence: TGTGCCACCGGGGACTTCTTCTCCTACGAGCAGTACTTC.

The rearrangement joins TRBV7-2 to TRBJ1-5; 7 bases line up with TRBD1. CDR3 size: 15 residues. V gave up 4 bases and J gave up 1 base; unmatched junction bases: 4. Per germline, CDR1 SGHTA and CDR2 FQGNSA. The CDR3 DNA sequence: TGTGCCAGCAGCTCGCAGGGGGGAAGCAATCAGCCCCAGCATTTT. Translating it yields CASSSQGGSNQPQHF.

The chain is built from TRBV5-4 and TRBJ2-7; 11 bases fit TRBD2. This CDR3 contains 17 residues. J was trimmed by 0 bases and V by 3 bases; bases with no gene match: 8. Germline V gene data show CDR1 as SGHNT and CDR2 as YYREEE (reference sequence). The CDR3 protein is CASSSRVAGGSSYEQYF. In nucleotides, the CDR3 is TGTGCCAGCAGCTCCCGGGTAGCGGGAGGGAGCTCCTACGAGCAGTACTTC.

The V gene is TRBV6-1, the J gene TRBJ2-1; D is possibly TRBD1 or TRBD2 (9 bases each). The V end lost 2 bases, the J end lost 5 bases, and 28 bases lay between the germline ends. CDR3 length: 20 amino acids. CDR1 is MNHNS, CDR2 SASEGT, per germline. The CDR3 DNA sequence: TGTGCCAGCAGTGAAAGATGGGGGACAGGGCGGGGACTAGCTGACAATGAGCAGTTCTTC. It is translated as CASSERWGTGRGLADNEQFF.

The V call is TRBV11-2, the J call TRBJ2-7, with D unclear. Germline V lookup: CDR1 SGHAT, CDR2 FQNNGV. The V end lost 7 bases, the J end lost 2 bases, and 15 bases lay between the germline ends. This CDR3 region has 14 residues. CDR3 region: CASTLGYATYEQYF. CDR3 sequence (DNA): TGTGCCAGCACCCTAGGTTACGCAACCTACGAGCAGTACTTC.